This T cell receptor (beta chain) was identified in a study of tumor-infiltrating lymphocytes in primary liver carcinoma. TCR beta cDNA came from about 500 ng total RNA, primed with a constant-region primer. Slightly modified ARM-PCR, run as three nested multiplex PCR rounds, produced the TCR beta libraries. Use of TRBV1-TRBV30 forward primers with a C-beta reverse primer characterized the first two PCR rounds, which lasted roughly 9 cycles each. TCRdb re-derived calls from the multiplex PCR reads in MiXCR, one entry per CDR3 protein. The table lists 90,000 to 140,000 distinct CDR3 sequences, about four fifths of them singletons. Findings of the study overall: Tumor-adjacent and tumor-blood pairs shared less of their repertoires than tumor region pairs shared. The proportion of top clones found throughout all five tumor regions was only about 7-24%.

CDR3 length: 15 residues. In the case of this clonotype: What it recognizes is unknown. At one end, the junction sequence differs from germline, possibly due to a read error.

Between roughly 17 and 30 mg of unsorted bulk tissue served as the source from which RNA and DNA were co-extracted. With chronic HBV infection, the patients were also treatment-naive. This clonotype was obtained from a man aged 40-55 years with primary liver carcinoma and hepatitis B virus infection. Sequencing was performed on liver tumor tissue from sampling region 3. Sample subset: tumor region T3, left-lateral pole. V is TRBV12-3 or TRBV12-4 and J is TRBJ1-1; the D gene is possibly TRBD1 (5 bases). The CDR3 DNA follows: TGTGTCAGCAGTTTAAGACAGCTGTTGAACACTGAAGCTTTCTTT. It yields the protein CVSSLRQLLNTEAFF.